The rows below give T cell receptor beta chains drawn from one sample of a study of relationships among human T cell subsets. TCRdb used MiXCR to reprocess the multiplex PCR reads, holding one entry per CDR3 protein. This sample carries 7,000 to 8,500 distinct CDR3 sequences, roughly 68% of them seen once, and the ten largest clones take around half. The material sequenced was naive and transitional (CD45RA+) T cells sorted from blood. Receptors originate from a man aged 40-49 years in good health. Each CDR3 is given with its conserved first and last residue. The order of the fields is D gene, clone size, J gene, V gene, CDR3 DNA, CDR3 protein. A D gene is named only where the DNA matches it firmly. Size tells how often a clone was seen (once, few, many) or the class of an expanded clone, and some rows leave it out.

NA	NA	TRBJ2-7	TRBV11-2	TGTGCCAGCAGCTTAGGTGTAGCGCTAAGCTCCTACGAGCAGTACTTC	CASSLGVALSSYEQYF
NA	NA	TRBJ2-1	TRBV14	TGTGCCAGCAGCCAAGCTCTCAGCTCCTACAATGAGCAGTTCTTC	CASSQALSSYNEQFF
NA	NA	TRBJ2-3	TRBV7-3	TGTGCCAGCAGCTTACTAGTCACAGATACGCAGTATTTT	CASSLLVTDTQYF
NA	NA	TRBJ1-2	TRBV20-1	TGCAGTGCTTTTGTCCGTTCGGCGCTCGGCTACACCTTC	CSAFVRSALGYTF
TRBD2	few	TRBJ2-3	TRBV2	TGTGCCAGCAGCGCAACTAGCGGGAGGCCCGATACGCAGTATTTT	CASSATSGRPDTQYF
TRBD2	NA	TRBJ2-7	TRBV29-1	TGCAGCGTTGAAGATCGACTAGCGGGAGCCTCCGAGCAGTACTTC	CSVEDRLAGASEQYF
NA	NA	TRBJ2-3	TRBV7-6	TGTGCCAGCGAGCCGGGGGATACGCAGTATTTT	CASEPGDTQYF
TRBD1	NA	TRBJ2-3	TRBV4-1	TGCGCCAGCAGCCAAGGGACAGGAGCTAGCACAGATACGCAGTATTTT	CASSQGTGASTDTQYF
NA	NA	TRBJ1-2	TRBV19	TGTGCCAGTAGTATAGGCCACAGAGCGGATGGCTACACCTTC	CASSIGHRADGYTF
TRBD2	NA	TRBJ2-7	TRBV6-6	TGTGCCAGCAGTGCTAGCGGGGACGAGCAGTACTTC	CASSASGDEQYF
NA	NA	TRBJ2-1	TRBV28	TGTGCCAGCTCCAGGGGTATCGGCAATGAGCAGTTCTTC	CASSRGIGNEQFF
NA	few	TRBJ2-5	TRBV4-1	TGCGCCAGCAGTCTTAGGGGAGAGACCCAGTACTTC	CASSLRGETQYF
NA	few	TRBJ2-5	TRBV5-1	TGCGCCAGCAGCTTGGACCCGAGACAAGAGACCCAGTACTTC	CASSLDPRQETQYF
NA	once	TRBJ2-3	TRBV11-2	TGTGCCAGCAGCTTAGTTGTACGCACAGATACGCAGTATTTT	CASSLVVRTDTQYF
NA	NA	TRBJ1-2	TRBV5-1	TGCGCCAGCAGCTTCGGACCGTACTATGGCTACACCTTC	CASSFGPYYGYTF
NA	NA	TRBJ2-1	TRBV14	TGTGCCAGCAGCCAAGCCGTTACAGGGAGCTCCTACAATGAGCAGTTCTTC	CASSQAVTGSSYNEQFF
NA	NA	TRBJ1-5	TRBV28	TGTGCCAGCAGCAACGACAGGAGACAACAGCCCCAGCATTTT	CASSNDRRQQPQHF
TRBD2	NA	TRBJ2-7	TRBV5-1	TGCGCCAGAAATGATCTAGCGGGTCTATTCTCCTACGAGCAGTACTTC	CARNDLAGLFSYEQYF
TRBD2	NA	TRBJ2-7	TRBV11-2	TGTGCCAGCAGACCGGGAGCGTCGGGGGGAGAGCAGTACTTC	CASRPGASGGEQYF
TRBD1	once	TRBJ2-7	TRBV27	TGTGCCAGCAGTTTATCTATTCCGACCGGGACAGACTCCTACGAGCAGTACTTC	CASSLSIPTGTDSYEQYF
TRBD1	NA	TRBJ2-7	TRBV20-1	TGCAGTGCCCAGACAGGGAGTCCCTACGAGCAGTACTTC	CSAQTGSPYEQYF
TRBD1	NA	TRBJ2-7	TRBV12-3/TRBV12-4	TGTGCCAGCAGTCCAGGACAGGGCTTGGGGCAGTACTTC	CASSPGQGLGQYF
TRBD2	NA	TRBJ2-5	TRBV29-1	TGCAGCGTTGGCGGACTAGCGTTGGGATGGTACTTC	CSVGGLALGWYF
NA	NA	TRBJ2-3	TRBV2	TGTGCCAGCAGTCCCGGACAGTACGATACGCAGTATTTT	CASSPGQYDTQYF
NA	NA	TRBJ2-1	TRBV20-1	TGCAGTGCTAGAGCCCCGGGTGGCGAGCAGTTCTTC	CSARAPGGEQFF
NA	NA	TRBJ1-2	TRBV30	TGTGCCTGGAGTGTAGCCATGAGGGACGGCTACACCTTC	CAWSVAMRDGYTF
TRBD2	NA	TRBJ2-1	TRBV12-3/TRBV12-4	TGTGCCAGCAGTCTTACTAGCGGGAGGGCAGATGAGCAGTTCTTC	CASSLTSGRADEQFF
NA	NA	TRBJ2-1	TRBV5-1	TGCGCCAGCAGAATTTCTAGCGCCGTATACAATGAGCAGTTCTTC	CASRISSAVYNEQFF
NA	few	TRBJ2-7	TRBV27	TGTGCCAGCAGTCCAGAGATGACAATTACCTACGAGCAGTACTTC	CASSPEMTITYEQYF
NA	NA	TRBJ2-3	TRBV6-6	TGTGCCAGCAGTTACTCGACAGTCCCCCGACCCACAGATACGCAGTATTTT	CASSYSTVPRPTDTQYF
NA	NA	TRBJ1-1	TRBV28	TGTGCCAGCAGTTTCTCGGACATTATGAACACTGAAGCTTTCTTT	CASSFSDIMNTEAFF
NA	NA	TRBJ2-7	TRBV6-1	TGTGCCAGCACCCTGCTGAGCTCCGAGCAGTACTTC	CASTLLSSEQYF
NA	medium-sized	TRBJ2-5	TRBV7-9	TGTGCCAGCAGCTTCGGAGGCTCTGAGACCCAGTACTTC	CASSFGGSETQYF
TRBD1	NA	TRBJ1-4	TRBV28	TGTGCCAGCAGTTTAGCGGGACAGGGAATAGGAGAAAAACTGTTTTTT	CASSLAGQGIGEKLFF
NA	NA	TRBJ2-1	TRBV28	TGTGCCAGCAGACATAGCGGAGGATTCTACAATGAGCAGTTCTTC	CASRHSGGFYNEQFF
NA	NA	TRBJ2-7	TRBV29-1	TGCAGCGTTGAAAAGTCACGGGCAGGGGCCTACGAGCAGTACTTC	CSVEKSRAGAYEQYF
NA	NA	TRBJ2-2	TRBV14	TGTGCCAGCAGCGCCTACTTCAGTTCTACCGGGGAGCTGTTTTTT	CASSAYFSSTGELFF
NA	NA	TRBJ1-6	TRBV11-2	TGTGCCAGCAGCTTGGAATCCTATAATTCACCCCTCCACTTT	CASSLESYNSPLHF
NA	NA	TRBJ1-1	TRBV27	TGTGCCAGCAGTGGAGGGGACCTGGGTGGCACTGAAGCTTTCTTT	CASSGGDLGGTEAFF
TRBD1	NA	TRBJ1-1	TRBV12-3/TRBV12-4	TGTGCCAGCAGTTTAGGACAGGGGAGCACTGAAGCTTTCTTT	CASSLGQGSTEAFF
NA	NA	TRBJ1-1	TRBV10-2	TGCGCCAGCAGTGACTTCGGCTTTGGGTCTGAAGCTTTCTTT	CASSDFGFGSEAFF
NA	NA	TRBJ2-5	TRBV12-3/TRBV12-4	TGTGCCAGCAGTCAAGGGCCGACAGGGACCCAGTACTTC	CASSQGPTGTQYF
TRBD1	NA	TRBJ2-4	TRBV4-1	TGCGCCAGCAGCCAAGATCATGGGACAGACGTGAACATCCAGTACTTC	CASSQDHGTDVNIQYF
NA	NA	TRBJ1-4	TRBV14	TGTGCCAGCAGCACCGACGGATCGTATGAAAAACTGTTTTTT	CASSTDGSYEKLFF
TRBD1	NA	TRBJ2-3	TRBV28	TGTGCCAGCAGGGGAGGGACAGGGGGGACAGATACGCAGTATTTT	CASRGGTGGTDTQYF
TRBD1	few	TRBJ1-4	TRBV5-8	TGTGCCAGCAGTTCGGGACAGCTTAATGAAAAACTGTTTTTT	CASSSGQLNEKLFF
NA	NA	TRBJ1-1	TRBV20-1	TGCAGTGCTACGGACGGGGCTGAAGCTTTCTTT	CSATDGAEAFF
NA	NA	TRBJ2-3	TRBV14	TGTGCCAGCAGCCGAGGCCGGACAGATACGCAGTATTTT	CASSRGRTDTQYF